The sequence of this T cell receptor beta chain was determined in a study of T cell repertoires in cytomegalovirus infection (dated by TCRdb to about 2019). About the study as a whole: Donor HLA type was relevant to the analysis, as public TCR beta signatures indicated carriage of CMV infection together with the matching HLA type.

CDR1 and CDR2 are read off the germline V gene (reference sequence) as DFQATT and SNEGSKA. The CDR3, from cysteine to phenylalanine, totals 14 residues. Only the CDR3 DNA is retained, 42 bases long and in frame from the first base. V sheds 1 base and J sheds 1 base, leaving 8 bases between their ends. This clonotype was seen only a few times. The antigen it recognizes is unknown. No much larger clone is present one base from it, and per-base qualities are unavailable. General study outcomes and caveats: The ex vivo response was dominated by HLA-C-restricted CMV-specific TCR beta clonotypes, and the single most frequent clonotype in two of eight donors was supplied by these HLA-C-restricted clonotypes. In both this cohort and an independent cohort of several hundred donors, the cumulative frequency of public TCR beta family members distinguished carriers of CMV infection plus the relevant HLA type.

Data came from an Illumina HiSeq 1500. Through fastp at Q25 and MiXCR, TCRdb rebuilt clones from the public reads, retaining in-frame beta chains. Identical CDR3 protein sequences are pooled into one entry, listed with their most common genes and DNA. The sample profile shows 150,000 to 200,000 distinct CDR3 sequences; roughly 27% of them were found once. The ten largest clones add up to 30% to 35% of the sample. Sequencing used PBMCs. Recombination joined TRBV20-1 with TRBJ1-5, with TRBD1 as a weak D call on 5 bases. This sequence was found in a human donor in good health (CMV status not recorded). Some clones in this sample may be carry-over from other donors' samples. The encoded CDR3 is CSARVGVSNQPQHF. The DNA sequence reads TGCAGTGCTAGAGTAGGGGTAAGCAATCAGCCCCAGCATTTT.